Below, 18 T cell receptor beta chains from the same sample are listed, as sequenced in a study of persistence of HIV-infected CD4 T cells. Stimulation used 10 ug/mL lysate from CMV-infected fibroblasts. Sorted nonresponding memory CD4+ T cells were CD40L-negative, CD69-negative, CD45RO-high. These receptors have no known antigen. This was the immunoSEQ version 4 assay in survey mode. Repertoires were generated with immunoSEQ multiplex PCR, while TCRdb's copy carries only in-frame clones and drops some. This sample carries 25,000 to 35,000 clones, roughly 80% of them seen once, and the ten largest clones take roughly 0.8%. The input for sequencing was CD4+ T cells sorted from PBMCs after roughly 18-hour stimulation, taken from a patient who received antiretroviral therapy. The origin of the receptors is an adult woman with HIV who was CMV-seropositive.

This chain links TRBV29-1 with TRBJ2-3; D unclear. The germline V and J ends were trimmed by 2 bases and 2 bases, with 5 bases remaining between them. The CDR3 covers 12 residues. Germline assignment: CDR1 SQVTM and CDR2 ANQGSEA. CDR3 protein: CSVEWDTDTQYF. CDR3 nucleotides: TGCAGCGTTGAATGGGACACAGATACGCAGTATTTT.

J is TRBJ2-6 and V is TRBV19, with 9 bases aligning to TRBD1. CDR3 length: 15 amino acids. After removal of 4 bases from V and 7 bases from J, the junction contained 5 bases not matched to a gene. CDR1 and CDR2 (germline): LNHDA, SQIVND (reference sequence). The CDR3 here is CASSTDRGSANVLTF. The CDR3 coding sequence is TGTGCCAGTAGTACGGACAGGGGAAGTGCCAACGTCCTGACTTTC.

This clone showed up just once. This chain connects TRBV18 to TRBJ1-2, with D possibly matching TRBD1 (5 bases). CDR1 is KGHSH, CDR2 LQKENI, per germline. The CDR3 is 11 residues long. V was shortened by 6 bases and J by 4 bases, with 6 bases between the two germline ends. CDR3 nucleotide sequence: TGTGCCAGCTCTGACAGCTATGGCTACACCTTC. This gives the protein CASSDSYGYTF.

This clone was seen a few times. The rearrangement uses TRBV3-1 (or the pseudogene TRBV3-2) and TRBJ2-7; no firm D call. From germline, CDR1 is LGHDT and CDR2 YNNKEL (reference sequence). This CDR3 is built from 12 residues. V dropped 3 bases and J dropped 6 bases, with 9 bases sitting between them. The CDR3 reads CASSHAESEQYF. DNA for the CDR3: TGTGCCAGCAGCCACGCAGAGTCCGAGCAGTACTTC.

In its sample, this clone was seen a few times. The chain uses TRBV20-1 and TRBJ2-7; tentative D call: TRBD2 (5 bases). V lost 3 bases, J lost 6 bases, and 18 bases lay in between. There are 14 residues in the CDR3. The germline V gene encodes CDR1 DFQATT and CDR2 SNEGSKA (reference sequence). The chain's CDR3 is CSASTSGRVSEQYF. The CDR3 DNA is TGCAGTGCTAGTACCTCTGGGAGAGTCTCCGAGCAGTACTTC.

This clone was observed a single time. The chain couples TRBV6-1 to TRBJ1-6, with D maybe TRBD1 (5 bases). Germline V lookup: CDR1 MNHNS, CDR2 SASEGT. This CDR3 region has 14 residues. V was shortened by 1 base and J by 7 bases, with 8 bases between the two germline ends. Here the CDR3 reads CASSEGWGNSPLHF. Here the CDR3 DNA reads TGTGCCAGCAGTGAAGGCTGGGGGAATTCACCCCTCCACTTT.

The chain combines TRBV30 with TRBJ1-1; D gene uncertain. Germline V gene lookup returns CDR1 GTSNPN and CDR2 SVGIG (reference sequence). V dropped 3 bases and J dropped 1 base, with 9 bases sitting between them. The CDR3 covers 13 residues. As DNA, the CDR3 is TGTGCCTGGAGGACGGGGTCGAACACTGAAGCTTTCTTT. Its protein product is CAWRTGSNTEAFF.

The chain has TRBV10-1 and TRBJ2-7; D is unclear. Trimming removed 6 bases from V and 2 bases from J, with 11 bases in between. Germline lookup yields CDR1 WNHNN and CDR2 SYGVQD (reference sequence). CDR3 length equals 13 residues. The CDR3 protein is CASSPGRTYEQYF. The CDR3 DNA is TGCGCCAGCAGCCCCGGTAGGACCTACGAGCAGTACTTC.

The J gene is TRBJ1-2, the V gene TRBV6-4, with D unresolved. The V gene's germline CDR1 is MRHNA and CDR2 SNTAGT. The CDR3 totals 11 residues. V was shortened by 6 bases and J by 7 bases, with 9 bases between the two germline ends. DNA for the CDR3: TGTGCCAGCAGCCGTTTTGGTGGCTACACCTTC. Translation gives CASSRFGGYTF.

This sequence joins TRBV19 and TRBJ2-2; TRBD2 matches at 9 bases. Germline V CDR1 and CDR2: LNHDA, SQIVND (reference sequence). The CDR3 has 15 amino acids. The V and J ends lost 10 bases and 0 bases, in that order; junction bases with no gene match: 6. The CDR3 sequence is CAIASGDTNTGELFF. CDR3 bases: TGTGCCATTGCTAGCGGGGATACGAACACCGGGGAGCTGTTTTTT.

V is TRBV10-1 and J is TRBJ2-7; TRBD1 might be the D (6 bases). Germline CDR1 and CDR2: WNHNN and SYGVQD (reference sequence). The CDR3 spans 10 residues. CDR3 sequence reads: CRVGGTEQYF. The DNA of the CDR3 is TGCCGAGTAGGGGGAACGGAGCAGTACTTC.

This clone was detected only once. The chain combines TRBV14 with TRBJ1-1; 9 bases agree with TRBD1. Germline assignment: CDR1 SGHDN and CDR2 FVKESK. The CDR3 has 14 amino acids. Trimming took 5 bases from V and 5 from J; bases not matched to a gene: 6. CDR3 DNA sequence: TGTGCCAGCAGCTGGGACAGGGAAGGAACTGAAGCTTTCTTT. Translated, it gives CASSWDREGTEAFF.

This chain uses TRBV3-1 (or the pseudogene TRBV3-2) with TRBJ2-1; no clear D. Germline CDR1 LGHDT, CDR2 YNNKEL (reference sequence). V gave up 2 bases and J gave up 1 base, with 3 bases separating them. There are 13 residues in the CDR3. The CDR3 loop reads CASSQWSYNEQFF. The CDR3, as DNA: TGTGCCAGCAGCCAATGGTCCTACAATGAGCAGTTCTTC.

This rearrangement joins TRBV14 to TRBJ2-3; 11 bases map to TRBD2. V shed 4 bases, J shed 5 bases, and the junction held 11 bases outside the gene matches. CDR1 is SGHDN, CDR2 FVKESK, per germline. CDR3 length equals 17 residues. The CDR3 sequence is CASSPYFGLAGGDTQYF. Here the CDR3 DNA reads TGTGCCAGCAGCCCTTACTTTGGACTAGCGGGTGGAGATACGCAGTATTTT.

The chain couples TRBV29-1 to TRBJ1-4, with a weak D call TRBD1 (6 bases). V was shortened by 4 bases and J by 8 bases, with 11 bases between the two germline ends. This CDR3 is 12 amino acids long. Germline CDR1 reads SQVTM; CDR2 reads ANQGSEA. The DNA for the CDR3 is TGCAGCGTTGGACAGGAAGTCGAAAAACTGTTTTTT. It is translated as CSVGQEVEKLFF.

The CDR3 region has the DNA TGCGCCAGCAGCCAAGACTCCGGGGGGTTGGGGAATTTCAATGAGCAGTTCTTC. Amino acid sequence: CASSQDSGGLGNFNEQFF. V and J are TRBV4-1 and TRBJ2-1; 7 nucleotides line up with TRBD2. V lost 0 bases to trimming and J lost 6 bases; unmatched junction nucleotides: 14. Per the germline V gene, CDR1 is MGHRA and CDR2 is YSYEKL. The CDR3 runs 18 residues.

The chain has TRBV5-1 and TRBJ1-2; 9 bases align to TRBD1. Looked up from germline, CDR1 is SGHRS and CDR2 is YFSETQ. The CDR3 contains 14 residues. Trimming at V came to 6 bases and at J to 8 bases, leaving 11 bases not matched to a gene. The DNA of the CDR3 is TGCGCCAGCACCCGGACAGGGGAGGATTGGGGCTACACCTTC. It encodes CASTRTGEDWGYTF.

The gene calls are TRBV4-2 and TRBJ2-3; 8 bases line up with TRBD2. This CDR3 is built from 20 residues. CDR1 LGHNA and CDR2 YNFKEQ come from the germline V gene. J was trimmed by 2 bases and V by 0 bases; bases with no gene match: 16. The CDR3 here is CASSQDRGVIAGPITDTQYF. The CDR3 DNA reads TGTGCCAGCAGCCAAGATAGGGGGGTGATAGCGGGGCCGATCACAGATACGCAGTATTTT.